This TCR beta chain appears in the sequencing data of a study of human T cells and chemical hapten exposure. Using its own MiXCR run on the RACE reads, TCRdb lists one record per CDR3 protein. This table holds more than 65,000 distinct CDR3 sequences, approximately 32% found once. Findings of the study overall: The immune response of these alopecia patients might not match healthy individuals'.

In regard to this clonotype: Its antigen is not known.

The time point: patch test 1, 2 weeks after DPC sensitization. Treatment described: therapeutic diphenylcyclopropenone sensitization with weekly scalp DPC. People who gave samples had alopecia, were 18 to 70 years old, and were suitable for DPC. This specimen consisted of whole blood, obtained in connection with sensitization to the hapten diphenylcyclopropenone (DPC). The clonotype originates from a man between 40 and 49 years old with alopecia areata. Some clones in this sample may be carry-over from other donors' samples.

The CDR3 coding sequence is TGTGCCAGCAGCTTGCGGGCTAGCTCCTACGAGCAGTACTTC. It is translated as CASSLRASSYEQYF. The chain links TRBV5-4 to TRBJ2-7; unclear D gene. V was cut by 1 base and J by 0 bases, with 8 bases left in between. Germline assignment: CDR1 SGHNT and CDR2 YYREEE (reference sequence). The CDR3 runs to 14 residues.